Below are 31 T cell receptor beta chains sequenced from a single sample in a study of blood T cells in healthy people across ages. A sample-barcoded 5' primer and a J-beta primer mix were used in a second PCR of about 6 to 11 cycles. TCRdb used MiXCR to reprocess the 5' RACE reads, holding one entry per CDR3 protein. The sample yields 800,000 to 950,000 distinct CDR3 sequences, around 36% seen once. The source material was blood. These receptor sequences come from a man between 18 and 35 years old in good health.

This clonotype has more than one count but fewer than ten. The rearrangement uses TRBV6-6 and TRBJ2-5, with 8 nucleotides matching TRBD2. This CDR3 has 15 amino acids. Germline CDR1 is MNHNY and CDR2 is SVGAGI (reference sequence). V lost 2 bases to trimming and J lost 5 bases; unmatched junction nucleotides: 7. As DNA, the CDR3 is TGTGCCAGCAGTTACCCGGGGGGGCGGGGGGAGACCCAGTACTTC. Its protein is CASSYPGGRGETQYF.

V and J are TRBV27 and TRBJ1-1, with TRBD1 as a possible D gene (6 bases). The germline V gene has CDR1 MNHEY and CDR2 SMNVEV (reference sequence). V was trimmed by 3 bases and J by 4 bases, leaving 12 bases between them. The CDR3 is made up of 14 amino acids. The CDR3 DNA follows: TGTGCCAGCAGTTTTCGCGGGGGCGGCACTGAAGCTTTCTTT. This codes for CASSFRGGGTEAFF.

This clonotype was recorded at least ten times. The CDR3: CAIGQGNEQFF. DNA of the CDR3: TGTGCCATAGGACAGGGCAATGAGCAGTTCTTC. V usage is TRBV10-3 and J usage is TRBJ2-1, with 8 nucleotides matching TRBD1. In germline, CDR1 is ENHRY, CDR2 SYGVKD. Trimming cost V 9 bases and J 6 bases; bases outside gene matches: 1. CDR3 length: 11 residues.

The gene calls are TRBV6-5 and TRBJ1-6; D might be TRBD1 (5 bases). CDR1 is MNHEY, CDR2 SVGAGI, per germline. The CDR3 has 14 residues. Trimming cost V 10 bases and J 6 bases, with 16 bases left between them. CDR3 region: CATGLGTINSPLHF. In nucleotides, the CDR3 is TGTGCCACCGGGCTAGGGACTATTAATTCACCCCTCCACTTT.

This clonotype has a handful of counts. The chain couples TRBV5-5 to TRBJ2-5; TRBD2 aligns across 7 bases. CDR3 length: 17 amino acids. CDR1 is SGHKS and CDR2 is YYEKEE in the germline V gene (reference sequence). The J segment lost 0 bases and the V segment lost 0 bases, leaving 8 bases of the junction unmatched. This CDR3 reads CASSLGGAGVYQETQYF. The CDR3 bases are TGTGCCAGCAGCTTGGGAGGGGCGGGGGTGTACCAAGAGACCCAGTACTTC.

This clonotype was observed a few times. The gene calls are TRBV9 and TRBJ2-4, with D perhaps TRBD2 (6 bases). This CDR3 has 12 residues. The V gene lost 4 bases and the J gene lost 13 bases, with 15 bases spanning the gap. Germline V gene sequence: CDR1 SGDLS, CDR2 YYNGEE. The CDR3 spells CASSPPAGSQYF. DNA for the CDR3: TGTGCCAGCAGCCCCCCGGCGGGGTCCCAGTACTTC.

This clonotype showed up just a few times. V gene TRBV6-2 or TRBV6-3 combines with J gene TRBJ1-1; D not certain. The CDR3 has 13 residues. The germline CDR1 and CDR2 sequences are MNHEY and SVGEGT. The ends were cut back, 8 bases at V and 1 base at J, with 11 bases in the middle. CDR3 DNA: TGTGCCAGCCTGGTCGGGCCGAACACTGAAGCTTTCTTT. Residues: CASLVGPNTEAFF.

V is TRBV30 and J is TRBJ2-7, with D tentatively TRBD2 (5 bases). CDR1 and CDR2 (germline): GTSNPN, SVGIG (reference sequence). Trimming shortened V by 2 bases and J by 3 bases, and 8 bases separated the two germline ends. The CDR3 loop spans 12 amino acids. CDR3 loop: CAWSMGDYEQYF. In DNA, the CDR3 is TGTGCCTGGAGTATGGGAGACTACGAGCAGTACTTC.

This clonotype was seen ten or more times. Germline and junction disagree at one end, which may indicate a read error. This sequence joins TRBV7-9 and TRBJ1-5, with unresolved D. The CDR3 sequence is 12 residues long. In germline, CDR1 is SEHNR, CDR2 FQNEAQ (reference sequence). CDR3 DNA: TGTGCCAGCAGTTTAGTCAATCAGCCCCAGCATTTT. Protein: CASSLVNQPQHF.

V is TRBV28 and J is TRBJ2-7, with D possibly matching TRBD2 (7 bases). The CDR3 length is 14 residues. Germline CDR1 reads MDHEN; CDR2 reads SYDVKM. Trimming shortened V by 3 bases and J by 6 bases, and 15 bases separated the two germline ends. This chain's CDR3 is CASSLGGARVEQYF. CDR3 DNA: TGTGCCAGCAGTTTGGGGGGGGCACGGGTCGAGCAGTACTTC. The variable domain in full, with the rest retrieved from reference TRBV28 and TRBJ2-7, is DVKVTQSSRYLVKRTGEKVFLECVQDMDHENMFWYRQDPGLGLRLIYFSYDVKMKEKGDIPEGYSVSREKKERFSLILESASTNQTSMYLCASSLGGARVEQYFGPGTRLTVT.

This clonotype was found a few times. The V call is TRBV7-9, the J call TRBJ2-1; TRBD2 aligns across 7 bases. Gene TRBJ2-7 matches the end of the DNA better, so the J call may be wrong. CDR1 is SEHNR, CDR2 FQNEAQ, per germline (reference sequence). CDR3 size: 16 residues. The CDR3 DNA follows: TGTGCCAGCAGCTCACTGCGGGGGAGCTCCTACAATGAGCAGTACTTC. It translates to CASSSLRGSSYNEQYF.

The rearrangement links TRBV29-1 to TRBJ2-1; D unclear. Germline CDR1 is SQVTM and CDR2 is ANQGSEA. This CDR3 region has 11 residues. Trimming shortened V by 6 bases and J by 8 bases, and 11 bases separated the two germline ends. The CDR3 DNA follows: TGCAGCGTCGCCCCGGTGGATGAGCAGTTCTTC. Translated: CSVAPVDEQFF.

V is TRBV18 and J is TRBJ2-7; D gene ambiguous. The V end lost 2 bases, the J end lost 4 bases, and 12 bases lay between the germline ends. The CDR3 totals 14 residues. CDR1 is KGHSH, CDR2 LQKENI, per germline. The CDR3 sequence is CASSPAARPYEQYF. The CDR3 coding sequence is TGTGCCAGCTCACCAGCCGCGCGCCCTTACGAGCAGTACTTC.

The CDR3 DNA is TGTGCCAGCAGAGGACAGCGCGGAAACTATGGCTACACCTTC. It is translated as CASRGQRGNYGYTF. The chain has TRBV4-2 and TRBJ1-2; perhaps TRBD1 as D (6 bases). CDR3 length equals 14 residues. Germline V gene sequence: CDR1 LGHNA, CDR2 YNFKEQ. Trimming took 6 bases from V and 2 from J, leaving 13 bases between them.

This clonotype was seen ten or more times. The chain links TRBV12-3 or TRBV12-4 to TRBJ2-2, with D unclear. CDR3 size: 12 residues. Trimming left V 5 bases short and J 4 bases short, with 5 bases between. In DNA form, the CDR3 reads TGTGCCAGCAGTCCTCTCACCGGGGAGCTGTTTTTT. Translation gives CASSPLTGELFF.

The chain couples TRBV24-1 to TRBJ2-5; TRBD1 matches at 8 bases. The J call may be in error: the DNA end matches TRBJ2-1 better. Germline V gene data show CDR1 as KGHDR and CDR2 as SFDVKD. There are 16 residues in the CDR3. Written as DNA, the CDR3 is TGTGCCACCAGTGACCCCAGGGGGCCGTACCAAGAGACCCAGTTCTTC. Translating gives CATSDPRGPYQETQFF.

The chain is built from TRBV6-6 and TRBJ1-6; 7 bases agree with TRBD1. The V gene end was trimmed by 8 bases and the J gene end by 9 bases; junction bases not matched to a gene: 7. Per the germline V gene, CDR1 is MNHNY and CDR2 is SVGAGI (reference sequence). This CDR3 spans 13 amino acids. The CDR3 DNA reads as TGTGCCAGCCTTCGACAGGGTAGTTCACCCCTCCACTTT. Translated: CASLRQGSSPLHF.

V usage is TRBV5-1 and J usage is TRBJ1-1, with D uncertain. Per the germline V gene, CDR1 is SGHRS and CDR2 is YFSETQ. V lost 4 bases, J lost 4 bases, and 11 bases lay in between. The CDR3 extends over 13 amino acids. CDR3 amino acids: CASSAAAGTEAFF. The CDR3 nucleotides are TGCGCCAGCAGCGCGGCAGCGGGCACTGAAGCTTTCTTT.

The table lists this clonotype with a few counts. This sequence joins TRBV20-1 and TRBJ2-5, with D unresolved. This CDR3 is 14 amino acids long. Germline assignment: CDR1 DFQATT and CDR2 SNEGSKA (reference sequence). The V gene lost 5 bases and the J gene lost 0 bases, with 13 bases spanning the gap. The chain's CDR3 is CSALGLGNQETQYF. The CDR3 DNA follows: TGCAGTGCTCTGGGTTTAGGTAACCAAGAGACCCAGTACTTC.

The table lists this clonotype with a few counts. The V gene is TRBV5-6, the J gene TRBJ2-3, with 7 bases aligning to TRBD1. V shed 0 bases, J shed 8 bases, and the junction held 9 bases outside the gene matches. Germline V gene sequence: CDR1 SGHDT, CDR2 YYEEEE. The CDR3 totals 15 residues. As DNA, the CDR3 is TGTGCCAGCAGCTTGGGGGTAGGGGGCGGACGTACGCAGTATTTT. Encoded protein: CASSLGVGGGRTQYF.

The rearrangement joins TRBV7-8 to TRBJ2-3, with TRBD1 as a possible D gene (6 bases). The CDR3 consists of 15 residues. V lost 5 bases and J lost 2, with 14 bases in between. Germline CDR1 and CDR2: SGHVS and FQNEAQ. CDR3 nucleotides: TGTGCCAGCAGCGGACCGGGACACCTCACAGATACGCAGTATTTT. It codes for CASSGPGHLTDTQYF.

The J gene is TRBJ1-1, the V gene TRBV11-2; D call uncertain. Trimming shortened V by 5 bases and J by 3 bases, and 19 bases separated the two germline ends. This CDR3 has 16 amino acids. The germline V gene encodes CDR1 SGHAT and CDR2 FQNNGV. The CDR3 region has the DNA TGTGCCAGCAGCCCGAGGCGGGGTAGTCAAGACACTGAAGCTTTCTTT. This sequence encodes CASSPRRGSQDTEAFF.

This clonotype was recorded once. The genes are TRBV24-1 and TRBJ1-5, with TRBD1 matching 7 bases. This CDR3 region has 16 residues. CDR1 is KGHDR and CDR2 is SFDVKD in the germline V gene. With 4 bases clipped from V and 4 bases from J, the junction kept 9 bases outside the gene matches. DNA of the CDR3: TGTGCCACCAGTGACCCTCAGGGGGAGACAAATCAGCCCCAGCATTTT. Encoded protein: CATSDPQGETNQPQHF.

The chain joins TRBV20-1 to TRBJ2-5, with D uncertain. Trimming shortened V by 0 bases and J by 1 base, and 12 bases separated the two germline ends. The CDR3 has 15 amino acids. Germline values: CDR1 DFQATT, CDR2 SNEGSKA (reference sequence). CDR3 residues: CSARDGLDPQETQYF. The DNA of the CDR3 is TGCAGTGCTAGAGATGGTCTAGACCCCCAAGAGACCCAGTACTTC.

The chain links TRBV2 to TRBJ1-5; no definite D call. This CDR3 region has 14 residues. Trimming pared 8 bases from V and 4 bases from J, leaving 15 bases between. Germline V gene lookup returns CDR1 SNHLY and CDR2 FYNNEI. The CDR3 nucleotides read TGTGCCAGCCTCGAACGGGAGAGGAATCAGCCCCAGCATTTT. Translated, it gives CASLERERNQPQHF.

In this sample, this clonotype turned up a few times. Sequence at one end of the junction differs from germline and may be a read error. The gene calls are TRBV7-2 and TRBJ2-5; a weak D match, TRBD1 (7 bases). CDR1 is SGHTA and CDR2 is FQGNSA in the germline V gene. The CDR3 consists of 14 residues. The CDR3 DNA reads as TGTGCCAGCAGTTCAGGGGGGTTCCAAGGGACCCAGTACTTC. Amino acid sequence: CASSSGGFQGTQYF.

This clonotype was observed many times. The chain couples TRBV12-3 or TRBV12-4 to TRBJ1-6, with D maybe TRBD1 (5 bases). With 6 bases removed from V and 9 bases from J, the gap between germline ends came to 9 bases. The CDR3 totals 12 residues. CDR3 protein: CASSPGSSPLHF. The CDR3 DNA follows: TGTGCCAGCAGCCCAGGGTCTTCACCCCTCCACTTT.

This chain connects TRBV5-4 to TRBJ2-3; 11 nucleotides agree with TRBD2. CDR1 SGHNT and CDR2 YYREEE come from the germline V gene (reference sequence). Germline trimming cut 4 bases from V and 1 base from J; bases unmatched to any gene: 2. The CDR3 is 15 residues long. CDR3 DNA sequence: TGTGCCAGCAGCACGGGACTAGCGGGCACAGATACGCAGTATTTT. Translation: CASSTGLAGTDTQYF.

The sample holds many counts of this clonotype. The rearrangement uses TRBV6-5 and TRBJ1-2; 9 bases are a match to TRBD1. Germline assignment: CDR1 MNHEY and CDR2 SVGAGI. CDR3 size: 14 residues. J gave up 6 bases and V 2 bases, and 4 bases lay outside the gene matches. The chain's CDR3 is CASSYTGGGDGYTF. CDR3 coding DNA: TGTGCCAGCAGTTACACAGGGGGCGGCGATGGCTACACCTTC.

This clonotype was counted at least ten times. The chain joins TRBV2 to TRBJ2-3; weak D call: TRBD2 (5 bases). CDR1 is SNHLY, CDR2 FYNNEI, per germline. Trimming removed 1 base from V and 2 bases from J, with 13 bases in between. This CDR3 has 16 amino acids. CDR3 sequence reads: CASSEGGGGTTDTQYF. Here the CDR3 DNA reads TGTGCCAGCAGTGAAGGAGGAGGAGGAACCACAGATACGCAGTATTTT.

This clonotype appeared a few times. The V and J genes are TRBV14 and TRBJ1-1; D remains ambiguous. The germline CDR1 and CDR2 sequences are SGHDN and FVKESK. V lost 2 bases, J lost 11 bases, and 15 bases lay in between. CDR3 size: 13 residues. Written as DNA, the CDR3 is TGTGCCAGCAGCCAATGGGCGGCCTCAAGGGCTTTCTTT. This gives the protein CASSQWAASRAFF.